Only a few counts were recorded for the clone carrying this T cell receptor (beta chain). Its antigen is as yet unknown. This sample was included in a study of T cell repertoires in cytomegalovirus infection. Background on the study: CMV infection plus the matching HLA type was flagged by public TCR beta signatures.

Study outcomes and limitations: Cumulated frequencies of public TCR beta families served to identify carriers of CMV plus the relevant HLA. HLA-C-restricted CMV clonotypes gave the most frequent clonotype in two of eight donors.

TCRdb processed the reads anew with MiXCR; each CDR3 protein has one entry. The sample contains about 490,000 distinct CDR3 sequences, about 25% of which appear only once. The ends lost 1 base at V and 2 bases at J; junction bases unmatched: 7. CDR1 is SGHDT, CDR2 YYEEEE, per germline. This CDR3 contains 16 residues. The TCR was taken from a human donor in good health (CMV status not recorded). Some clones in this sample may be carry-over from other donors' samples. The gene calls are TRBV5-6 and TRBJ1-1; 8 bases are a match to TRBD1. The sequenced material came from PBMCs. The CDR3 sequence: CASSLNRGQGNTEAFF. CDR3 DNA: TGTGCCAGCAGCTTGAATCGAGGACAGGGAAACACTGAAGCTTTCTTT.